This entry is about one TCR beta chain. What it recognizes is unknown. Assay used: immunoSEQ multiplex PCR; TCRdb lists only in-frame clones, some missing. The sample lists tens of thousands of clones, under 95% seen once, with about 2% in the top ten. The data derive from a study of graft-versus-host responses after intestinal transplantation. Whole-study context: Multivisceral, liver-intestinal, or isolated intestinal grafts were transplanted into recipients. General study results and limits: Detected in recipient marrow were GvH clones, some of which were first observed in ileum or blood. HvG clone declines early post-transplant were associated with peak circulating GvH levels.

J lost 0 bases, V lost 4 bases, and 11 bases had no gene match. The CDR3 sequence is 19 residues long. Per germline, CDR1 SGHVS and CDR2 FNYEAQ. The specimen comprised unstimulated CD8+ T cells sorted from spleen or lymph node cells, sampled before intestinal transplant. This chain uses TRBV7-6 with TRBJ2-3; 12 bases are a match to TRBD2. The TCR comes from a human donor who received an intestinal transplant. CDR3 bases: TGTGCCAGCAGCTCGGGGCTAGCGGGGGGGGCCTCTAGCACAGATACGCAGTATTTT. Encoded protein: CASSSGLAGGASSTDTQYF.